The 17 T cell receptor beta chains presented below share a single source sample, sequenced in a study of blood T cell repertoires in COVID-19. Assay used: immunoSEQ multiplex PCR; TCRdb lists only in-frame clones, some missing. The sample has around 83,000 clones, more than 80% seen once. The sequenced sample was peripheral blood. The receptors were sampled from a man between 45 and 60 years old with active or convalescent COVID-19.

This clone was seen once. V gene TRBV4-3 combines with J gene TRBJ2-3, with D perhaps matching TRBD1 (5 bases). Germline V gene data show CDR1 as LGHNA and CDR2 as YSLEER. The CDR3 is 16 residues long. V lost 0 bases, J lost 3 bases, and 13 bases lay in between. CDR3 DNA sequence: TGCGCCAGCAGCCAAGATGGTGGCAGGGATACAGATACGCAGTATTTT. Translated: CASSQDGGRDTDTQYF.

The sample holds a few counts of this clone. The V call is TRBV20-1, the J call TRBJ2-1; D not certain. The CDR3 contains 11 residues. Germline V gene sequence: CDR1 DFQATT, CDR2 SNEGSKA (reference sequence). Trimming stripped 0 bases from V and 15 bases from J, with 12 bases between. Here the CDR3 DNA reads TGCAGTGCTAGAGATAGGCTAGATGGGTTCTTC. Translated: CSARDRLDGFF.

The chain uses TRBV27 and TRBJ1-4; 7 nucleotides agree with TRBD1. Trimming removed 3 bases from V and 6 bases from J; junction bases left unmatched: 10. Germline CDR1 reads MNHEY; CDR2 reads SMNVEV (reference sequence). The CDR3 totals 16 residues. The DNA of the CDR3 is TGTGCCAGCAGTTTCCGAAGACAGGGCACAGATGAAAAACTGTTTTTT. Its translation: CASSFRRQGTDEKLFF.

V is TRBV4-1 and J is TRBJ2-7; 8 bases align to TRBD1. Germline CDR1 MGHRA, CDR2 YSYEKL. Trimming removed 1 base from V and 0 bases from J; junction bases left unmatched: 8. The CDR3 contains 17 residues. The CDR3 region is CASSQAVRGPSSYEQYF. The CDR3, as DNA: TGCGCCAGCAGCCAAGCCGTCAGGGGGCCTAGCTCCTACGAGCAGTACTTC.

This clone was detected once. V gene TRBV19 combines with J gene TRBJ1-5, with 7 positions matching TRBD1. The length of the CDR3 is 14 residues. Germline V CDR1 and CDR2: LNHDA, SQIVND (reference sequence). After removal of 6 bases from V and 2 bases from J, the junction contained 4 bases not matched to a gene. The CDR3 is CASSGTAGNQPQHF. The CDR3 DNA reads as TGTGCCAGTAGCGGGACAGCGGGCAATCAGCCCCAGCATTTT.

The chain combines TRBV28 with TRBJ1-2; TRBD1 matches 9 bases. This CDR3 has 13 amino acids. CDR1 and CDR2 (germline): MDHEN, SYDVKM. With 4 bases clipped from V and 6 bases from J, the junction kept 3 bases outside the gene matches. The CDR3 sequence: CASSSDRGDGYTF. In DNA, the CDR3 is TGTGCCAGCAGTTCGGACAGGGGCGATGGCTACACCTTC.

J is TRBJ2-7 and V is TRBV30; the D is unclear. V lost 0 bases and J lost 3, with 6 bases in between. CDR3 length: 12 amino acids. Germline-derived CDR1 and CDR2 are GTSNPN and SVGIG (reference sequence). CDR3 amino acids: CAWSVSSYEQYF. DNA of the CDR3: TGTGCCTGGAGTGTATCTAGCTACGAGCAGTACTTC.

V gene TRBV29-1 combines with J gene TRBJ2-7; D gene uncertain. Between the trimmed V and J ends, which lost 4 bases and 6 bases, there was a span of 13 bases. Germline assignment: CDR1 SQVTM and CDR2 ANQGSEA. The CDR3 is made up of 12 amino acids. CDR3 in DNA: TGCAGCGTTGTTACTGGCCGGAGCGAGCAGTACTTC. This codes for CSVVTGRSEQYF.

The rearrangement links TRBV7-2 to TRBJ2-7; D perhaps matches TRBD2 (5 bases). Germline CDR1 reads SGHTA; CDR2 reads FQGNSA. This CDR3 region has 16 residues. Trimming removed 1 base at V and 4 bases at J, with 17 bases between. CDR3 in DNA: TGTGCCAGCAGCTTAGGATTTAGCCCATCGGGATACGAGCAGTACTTC. The encoded protein is CASSLGFSPSGYEQYF.

The chain links TRBV5-5 to TRBJ1-2; a weak D match, TRBD1 (6 bases). This CDR3 is 15 amino acids long. Germline V gives CDR1 SGHKS, CDR2 YYEKEE (reference sequence). Trimming stripped 2 bases from V and 2 bases from J, with 13 bases between. CDR3 DNA sequence: TGTGCCAGCAGCTTCAAAAGTGGACAGAACTATGGCTACACCTTC. It specifies CASSFKSGQNYGYTF.

The chain has TRBV9 and TRBJ2-3; D might be TRBD1 (5 bases). The germline gives CDR1 SGDLS, CDR2 YYNGEE. Deletions cut 0 bases from V and 1 base from J, with 9 bases between. This CDR3 comprises 15 residues. The CDR3 loop reads CASSVDWGGTDTQYF. Written as DNA, the CDR3 is TGTGCCAGCAGCGTAGATTGGGGCGGCACAGATACGCAGTATTTT.

This sequence joins TRBV6-2 or TRBV6-3 and TRBJ2-7; D unclear. Trimming pared 2 bases from V and 4 bases from J, leaving 15 bases between. The CDR3 is made up of 15 amino acids. Germline lookup yields CDR1 MNHEY and CDR2 SVGEGT. The CDR3 DNA reads TGTGCCAGCAGTTACATGGCCAGTTCTCATTACGAGCAGTACTTC. This translates into CASSYMASSHYEQYF.

This chain connects TRBV5-1 to TRBJ2-5, with TRBD2 matching 8 bases. Germline V CDR1 and CDR2: SGHRS, YFSETQ. This CDR3 region has 18 residues. Losses at the gene ends were 2 bases for V and 1 base for J; bases not matched to a gene: 13. CDR3 bases: TGCGCCAGCAGCTTTAGCGGGACCAATAGCCCCCTCCAAGAGACCCAGTACTTC. It specifies CASSFSGTNSPLQETQYF. Together with reference TRBV5-1 and TRBJ2-5, the CDR3 gives the full variable domain: KAGVTQTPRYLIKTRGQQVTLSCSPISGHRSVSWYQQTPGQGLQFLFEYFSETQRNKGNFPGRFSGRQFSNSRSEMNVSTLELGDSALYLCASSFSGTNSPLQETQYFGPGTRLLVL.

J is TRBJ1-6 and V is TRBV10-1; possibly TRBD1 for D (6 bases). Between the trimmed V and J ends, which lost 0 bases and 13 bases, there was a span of 13 bases. Germline CDR1 reads WNHNN; CDR2 reads SYGVQD (reference sequence). The CDR3 covers 14 residues. CDR3 in amino acids: CASSESGAAGPLHF. CDR3 nucleotides: TGCGCCAGCAGTGAGTCGGGGGCAGCTGGGCCCCTCCACTTT.

The chain links TRBV6-5 to TRBJ2-5; 11 bases agree with TRBD2. Losses at the gene ends were 4 bases for V and 3 bases for J; bases not matched to a gene: 7. The germline V gene has CDR1 MNHEY and CDR2 SVGAGI. CDR3 length: 16 residues. The CDR3 nucleotides are TGTGCCAGCAGTTCGCGACTAGCGGGGAAAAAAGAGACCCAGTACTTC. It codes for CASSSRLAGKKETQYF.

V gene TRBV11-3 combines with J gene TRBJ1-1; D is unclear. Trimming pared 3 bases from V and 1 base from J, leaving 6 bases between. This CDR3 spans 13 amino acids. The V gene's germline CDR1 is SGHNT and CDR2 YENEEA. In nucleotides, the CDR3 is TGTGCCAGCAGCTTGGGGAGGAACACTGAAGCTTTCTTT. This translates into CASSLGRNTEAFF.

The chain is built from TRBV7-2 and TRBJ2-4; TRBD1 is a possible D gene (5 bases). V lost 1 base, J lost 8 bases, and 15 bases lay in between. CDR3 length: 15 amino acids. CDR1 is SGHTA and CDR2 is FQGNSA in the germline V gene. The CDR3 DNA reads as TGTGCCAGCAGCTTAGTAGGGGCTGCCCTTGACATTCAGTACTTC. Residues: CASSLVGAALDIQYF.